Sequencing of this T cell receptor (beta chain) was carried out in a study of CD8 T cells in ankylosing spondylitis. Findings and limits, study-wide: About 8 highly homologous variants made up a TCR beta motif, and this motif appeared characteristic of ankylosing spondylitis blood. Those disease-linked clones were CD8+; they were also relatively rare in peripheral blood. Matched ankylosing spondylitis synovial fluid reportedly contained a significantly enriched population of disease-linked clones.

CDR1 is DFQATT, CDR2 SNEGSKA, per germline (reference sequence). The CDR3 totals 14 residues. V was clipped by 6 bases and J by 0 bases, with 9 bases between them. A remark on this clonotype: The antigen is undetermined.

Quantitative molecular-barcoded 5'-RACE generated the TCR beta libraries. TCRdb itself ran the 5' RACE reads through MiXCR, one entry per CDR3 protein. The table shows about 420,000 distinct CDR3 sequences, with 20% to 25% occurring only once. The J gene is TRBJ2-6, the V gene TRBV20-1; D possibly corresponds to TRBD2 (5 bases). This receptor was identified in a male donor with ankylosing spondylitis. Material for sequencing was blood, either unsorted or a sorted T cell fraction (not recorded which). CDR3 DNA: TGCAGTGCGAGGGCTAACTCTGGGGCCAACGTCCTGACTTTC. Translation: CSARANSGANVLTF.